The sequence of this TCR beta chain was determined in a study of cytomegalovirus exposure and HLA in healthy donors. The CDR3 consists of 15 residues. Trimming at V came to 4 bases and at J to 3 bases, leaving 7 bases not matched to a gene. Germline V gene lookup returns CDR1 SQVTM and CDR2 ANQGSEA. The PCR ran on 60 Vbeta and 13 Jbeta primers. Profiled with immunoSEQ multiplex PCR; TCRdb holds only in-frame clones, not every one. The sample contains over 110,000 clones, about four fifths of which appear only once. The chain recombines TRBV29-1 with TRBJ2-3, with TRBD2 identical over 10 bases. The origin of this receptor is a woman aged 40 to 50 in good health and CMV-seropositive. Sequenced material: PBMCs. CDR3 sequence (DNA): TGCAGCGTTGGAAGCGGGAGGGGGGGGACAGATACGCAGTATTTT. Translated, it gives CSVGSGRGGTDTQYF.